This T cell receptor (beta chain) was identified in a study of T cell responses to AZD1222 COVID-19 vaccine. Method: immunoSEQ multiplex PCR; TCRdb's copy keeps in-frame clones and lacks some. The data show 150,000 to 200,000 clones, with approximately 90% seen just once and around 1.2% held by the top ten. Study outcomes and limitations: CD4 TCRs linked to vaccination spanned spike, dominating at 160-218 and 743-854.

Trimming left V 3 bases short and J 12 bases short, with 18 bases between. The V gene's germline CDR1 is MDHEN and CDR2 SYDVKM. The CDR3 is 14 residues long. About this clone itself: Antigen unknown.

Second-dose intervals near 4 or 12 weeks were combined. This chain connects TRBV28 to TRBJ2-1; D not certain. The sample here was peripheral blood, taken 28 days after the second AZD1222 dose. The TCR originated in an adult who received the AZD1222 COVID-19 vaccine. CDR3 sequence (DNA): TGTGCCAGCAGTTTCCCCCATTGGTCTAACGGGCAGTTCTTC. Its protein is CASSFPHWSNGQFF.